This TCR beta chain originates from a study of early T cells in non-severe SARS-CoV-2 infection. Each CDR3 protein gets one entry after TCRdb re-called the 5' RACE reads with MiXCR. The repertoire includes about 31,000 distinct CDR3 sequences, roughly 5.7% of them detected once, and 20% to 25% sits in the top ten. The CDR3 extends over 16 amino acids. The germline V gene encodes CDR1 SGHRS and CDR2 YFSETQ. A word on this clonotype: Compared with germline, one end of the junction differs, possibly owing to a read error.

The chain employs TRBV5-1 and TRBJ2-7; D assignment may be TRBD1 or TRBD2 (5 bases each). The material sequenced was whole blood. The TCR sequence derives from an adult who was a healthcare worker with PCR-confirmed SARS-CoV-2 infection or an uninfected control (not recorded which). CDR3 DNA: TGCGTCAGCAGCAACGGGGCCGCCGACCGCATCGACGAGCAGTACTTC. Translation gives CVSSNGAADRIDEQYF. Combining the CDR3 with reference TRBV5-1 and TRBJ2-7 gives the whole variable domain KAGVTQTPRYLIKTRGQQVTLSCSPISGHRSVSWYQQTPGQGLQFLFEYFSETQRNKGNFPGRFSGRQFSNSRSEMNVSTLELGDSALYLCVSSNGAADRIDEQYFGPGTRLTVT.